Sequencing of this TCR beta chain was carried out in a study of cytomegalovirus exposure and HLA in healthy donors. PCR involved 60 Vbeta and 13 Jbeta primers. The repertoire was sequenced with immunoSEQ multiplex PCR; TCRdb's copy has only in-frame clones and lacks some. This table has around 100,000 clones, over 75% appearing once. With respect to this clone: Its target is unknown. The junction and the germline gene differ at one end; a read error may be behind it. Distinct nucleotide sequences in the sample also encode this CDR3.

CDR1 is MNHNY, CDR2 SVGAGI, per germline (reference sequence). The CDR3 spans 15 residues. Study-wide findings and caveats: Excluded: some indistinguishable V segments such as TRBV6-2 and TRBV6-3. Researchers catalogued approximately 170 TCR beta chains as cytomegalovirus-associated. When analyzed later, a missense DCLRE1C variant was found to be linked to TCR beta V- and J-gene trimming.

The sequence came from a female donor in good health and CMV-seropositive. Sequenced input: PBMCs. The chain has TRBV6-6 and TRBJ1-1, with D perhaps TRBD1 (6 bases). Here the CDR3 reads CASSSLPQGHTEAFF. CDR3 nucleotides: TGTGCCAGCAGTTCGCTACCCCAGGGGCACACCGAAGCTTTCTTT.